The subject of this entry is one T cell receptor (beta chain). Its antigen specificity is not known. No much larger clone is present one base from it, and per-base qualities are unavailable. The immunoSEQ Assay, a bias-controlled multiplex PCR, was used to amplify TCRbeta CDR3 regions from genomic DNA. For the original study's pipeline: The number of nucleated cells in each sample was estimated from the amplification of reference gene primers within the assay. To quantify the absolute abundance of each unique TCRbeta CDR3 rearrangement, sequence reads were collapsed and filtered. For each sample, productive Simpson clonality was calculated as the square root of Simpson's diversity index over productive rearrangements. TCRdb re-hosts the immuneACCESS table, in-frame sequences only. Its copies lack some clones; in the studies checked, an unresolved V gene accounts for under half of them, and the cause for the rest is not known. That table furnishes V, J and clone size, whereas the DNA furnished D and trimming. Counted in this sample were roughly 200,000 clones; approximately 83% of them appeared once. The ten largest clones take up 2.5% to 3.5% of the sample.

This sample was included in a study of blood T cell repertoires in COVID-19 (dated by TCRdb to 2018 to 2021). With regard to the full study: Samples covering the acute and convalescent phases of COVID-19 were provided by collaborators in the United States, Italy and Spain. The samples were drawn from the first 160 participants of the ongoing ImmuneRACE study and from over 950 subjects provided by 6 global collaborators. Where available, HLA class I and class II types were taken from metadata supplied by the sample provider and were not determined by assay-based typing. The material from the prospective study consisted of cDNA or gDNA derived from T cells, B-cell-depleted T cells, or PBMCs. The repertoires were made available in a free public database intended to serve as a resource for research on the immune response to SARS-CoV-2. Nearly every sample came with metadata listing a de-identified subject ID, COVID-19 status, age in years and sex. Deeply sampled blood TCRbeta repertoires from subjects exposed to, actively infected with, or recovered from COVID-19 were included in the dataset.

From the cysteine up to the phenylalanine, the CDR3 has a length of 18 residues. Here the CDR3 DNA is all that survives: 54 bases in frame from base 1. CDR1 is given as SGHVS and CDR2 as FQNEAQ, both from the germline V gene. Between the V and J ends, shortened by 5 bases and 0 bases respectively, the junction contains 20 bases. Paper-wide results and their limitations: Clinical and demographic metadata were provided uncurated, with the amount varying by source and participant.

Each collaborating institution followed its own protocols to collect whole blood in K2EDTA tubes. Collaborator samples were shipped for TCRbeta analysis as frozen whole blood, isolated PBMCs, or DNA extracted from either sample type. This TCR was recovered from a man in his fifties or sixties with acute or convalescent COVID-19. The sequence links TRBV7-8 to TRBJ2-4, with TRBD2 perhaps the D gene, on 6 matching bases. Material: peripheral blood. The CDR3 protein sequence reads: CASSAREEVPLAKNIQYF. The DNA sequence is as follows: TGTGCCAGCAGCGCTAGGGAGGAGGTACCCCTAGCCAAAAACATTCAGTACTTC.